Below, 19 T cell receptor beta chains from the same sample are listed, as sequenced in a study of neurological immune-mediated disorders. From the 5' RACE reads, TCRdb called clonotypes with MiXCR, one entry per CDR3 protein. The sample holds approximately 85,000 distinct CDR3 sequences, approximately 13% seen once. The time point: longitudinal time-point 2. Specimen: PBMCs. The source of these receptors is a female donor with HTLV-1-associated myelopathy (HAM/TSP).

This clonotype appeared once. Mismatch with germline at one junction end may stem from a read error. The rearrangement uses TRBV27 and TRBJ1-3; TRBD1 agrees at 9 bases. This CDR3 spans 16 amino acids. Germline V gene data show CDR1 as MNHEY and CDR2 as SMNVEV (reference sequence). The CDR3 spells CTSRQQGALRGNTIYF. The CDR3 nucleotides are TGTACCAGCAGACAACAGGGGGCTTTACGTGGAAACACCATATATTTT.

The sample holds many counts of this clonotype. The J gene is TRBJ1-6, the V gene TRBV20-1, with TRBD1 identical over 8 bases. CDR1 DFQATT and CDR2 SNEGSKA come from the germline V gene (reference sequence). The CDR3 contains 14 residues. The V gene end was trimmed by 3 bases and the J gene end by 7 bases; junction bases not matched to a gene: 5. In DNA form, the CDR3 reads TGCAGTGCTAGTGTATCAGGGGGCAATTCACCCCTCCACTTT. This translates into CSASVSGGNSPLHF.

At least ten counts were recorded for this clonotype. This chain uses TRBV2 with TRBJ1-6; tentatively, D is TRBD1 (6 bases). Germline V gene data show CDR1 as SNHLY and CDR2 as FYNNEI. The CDR3 runs 14 residues. Trimming shortened V by 6 bases and J by 8 bases, and 14 bases separated the two germline ends. The CDR3 DNA reads TGTGCCAGCAGGGCGGACAGTATTGATTCACCCCTCCACTTT. Translation gives CASRADSIDSPLHF. Supplemented by reference TRBV2 and TRBJ1-6, the full variable domain reads EPEVTQTPSHQVTQMGQEVILRCVPISNHLYFYWYRQILGQKVEFLVSFYNNEISEKSEIFDDQFSVERPDGSNFTLKIRSTKLEDSAMYFCASRADSIDSPLHFGNGTRLTVT.

The chain is built from TRBV6-5 and TRBJ1-1; no reliable D call. The germline V gene encodes CDR1 MNHEY and CDR2 SVGAGI. This CDR3 has 15 residues. Between the trimmed V and J ends, which lost 0 bases and 3 bases, there was a span of 11 bases. CDR3 sequence reads: CASSYSAGGHTEAFF. The CDR3 DNA sequence: TGTGCCAGCAGTTACTCGGCAGGCGGGCACACTGAAGCTTTCTTT.

This clonotype has a count of ten or more. The chain employs TRBV5-1 and TRBJ2-7, with D tentatively TRBD2 (6 bases). The CDR3 consists of 13 residues. V was shortened by 1 base and J by 3 bases, with 8 bases between the two germline ends. Germline V gene data show CDR1 as SGHRS and CDR2 as YFSETQ. The CDR3 bases are TGCGCCAGCAGCTTGACTAGCTTCTACGAGCAGTACTTC. Protein product: CASSLTSFYEQYF. The variable domain in full, with the rest retrieved from reference TRBV5-1 and TRBJ2-7, is KAGVTQTPRYLIKTRGQQVTLSCSPISGHRSVSWYQQTPGQGLQFLFEYFSETQRNKGNFPGRFSGRQFSNSRSEMNVSTLELGDSALYLCASSLTSFYEQYFGPGTRLTVT.

Only a few counts were recorded for this clonotype. The rearrangement uses TRBV12-3 or TRBV12-4 and TRBJ1-3; TRBD1 matches at 7 bases. V shed 5 bases, J shed 5 bases, and the junction held 6 bases outside the gene matches. CDR3 length: 14 residues. CDR3 coding DNA: TGTGCCAGCAGTCCCGACAGGGTCAGAAACACCATATATTTT. This translates into CASSPDRVRNTIYF.

The sample holds many counts of this clonotype. The chain has TRBV27 and TRBJ2-1; D possibly corresponds to TRBD2 (5 bases). This CDR3 has 16 amino acids. The V end was cut by 4 bases, the J end by 7 bases, with 20 bases between. CDR1 and CDR2 (germline): MNHEY, SMNVEV (reference sequence). The CDR3 DNA reads TGTGCCAGCAGTTCCGGATCCCCGGGGTCTGGGAATGAGCAGTTCTTC. It specifies CASSSGSPGSGNEQFF.

This clonotype appeared many times. The chain links TRBV18 to TRBJ2-7, with 11 bases that match TRBD1. The CDR3 runs to 14 residues. Germline values: CDR1 KGHSH, CDR2 LQKENI. J was trimmed by 5 bases and V by 1 base; bases with no gene match: 1. This chain's CDR3 is CASSPLDRGHEQYF. CDR3 nucleotides: TGTGCCAGCTCACCACTGGACAGGGGGCACGAGCAGTACTTC.

The table lists this clonotype with a count of one. This may be a read error, as it is one base from a much larger clone. The chain uses TRBV27 and TRBJ2-5; 8 nucleotides line up with TRBD2. Looked up from germline, CDR1 is MNHEY and CDR2 is SMNVEV (reference sequence). The CDR3 runs to 14 residues. As DNA, the CDR3 is TGTGCCAGCAGTTACCGGGGGGGCCAAGAGACCAAGTACTTC. This gives the protein CASSYRGGQETKYF.

This clonotype was seen at least ten times. The CDR3 region has the DNA TGTGCCAGTACTAGGGGGCCCTACCACACAGATACGCAGTATTTT. It codes for CASTRGPYHTDTQYF. The genes are TRBV12-3 or TRBV12-4 and TRBJ2-3, with TRBD1 matching over 7 bases. The CDR3 length is 15 residues. V lost 9 bases and J lost 2; bases outside the gene matches: 11.

There are many counts of this clonotype. This sequence joins TRBV5-1 and TRBJ2-5, with D perhaps being TRBD1 or TRBD2 (5 bases each). This CDR3 spans 16 amino acids. Germline V gene data show CDR1 as SGHRS and CDR2 as YFSETQ. Trimming removed 5 bases at V and 2 bases at J, with 19 bases between. The CDR3 reads CASSLASGRTQETQYF. CDR3 DNA sequence: TGCGCCAGCAGTCTTGCTTCGGGACGAACACAAGAGACCCAGTACTTC. The variable domain in full, with the rest retrieved from reference TRBV5-1 and TRBJ2-5, is KAGVTQTPRYLIKTRGQQVTLSCSPISGHRSVSWYQQTPGQGLQFLFEYFSETQRNKGNFPGRFSGRQFSNSRSEMNVSTLELGDSALYLCASSLASGRTQETQYFGPGTRLLVL.

This chain uses TRBV20-1 with TRBJ1-2, with D uncertain. The CDR3 covers 11 residues. Trimming stripped 7 bases from V and 2 bases from J, with 8 bases between. Germline V CDR1 and CDR2: DFQATT, SNEGSKA (reference sequence). The CDR3 is CSVNSNYGYTF. The CDR3 DNA reads as TGCAGTGTTAATTCAAACTATGGCTACACCTTC.

As to this clonotype: The CDR3 end shows no conserved phenylalanine or tryptophan, and so a read error is likely. The DNA is omitted, as the CDR3 cannot be located on it reliably, and the CDR3 follows TCRdb's listing. The chain carries TRBV29-1 and TRBJ2-1; the table's D call TRBD2 went unverified against the DNA. From its first to its last residue, the CDR3 has 12 amino acids. Per the germline V gene, CDR1 is SQVTM and CDR2 is ANQGSEA. The CDR3 sequence is CSVGTKSGRSWV.

This clonotype was recorded at least ten times. For the CDR3, the DNA is TGCGCCAGCAGCCTGTTGGGGGGCTTTAATGAAAAACTGTTTTTT. Residues: CASSLLGGFNEKLFF. The V call is TRBV5-1, the J call TRBJ1-4, with D possibly being TRBD1 (6 bases). Germline V gene sequence: CDR1 SGHRS, CDR2 YFSETQ. The length of the CDR3 is 15 residues. V was pared by 4 bases and J by 4 bases, with 14 bases between. The whole variable domain, remainder taken from reference TRBV5-1 and TRBJ1-4, is KAGVTQTPRYLIKTRGQQVTLSCSPISGHRSVSWYQQTPGQGLQFLFEYFSETQRNKGNFPGRFSGRQFSNSRSEMNVSTLELGDSALYLCASSLLGGFNEKLFFGSGTQLSVL.

Only one count was recorded for this clonotype. Possible read error: a much larger clone is one base away. J is TRBJ2-5 and V is TRBV6-6; maybe TRBD2 (6 bases). CDR1 and CDR2 (germline): MNHNY, SVGAGI (reference sequence). V lost 7 bases, J lost 1 base, and 10 bases lay in between. The CDR3 covers 13 residues. CDR3 in DNA: TGTGCCAGCATTCGGGGGACCCAAGAGACCCAGTACTTC. This gives the protein CASIRGTQETQYF.

This clonotype was observed many times. This rearrangement joins TRBV20-1 to TRBJ1-2, with D tentatively TRBD1 (5 bases). V lost 0 bases to trimming and J lost 8 bases, with 13 bases between them. CDR3 length equals 13 residues. Germline CDR1 DFQATT, CDR2 SNEGSKA (reference sequence). CDR3 coding DNA: TGCAGTGCTAGAGATAAAGGGGCTGGGGGCTACACCTTC. Translating it yields CSARDKGAGGYTF.

This clonotype has at least ten counts. The chain couples TRBV4-1 to TRBJ2-3, with 8 positions matching TRBD2. Germline V CDR1 and CDR2: MGHRA, YSYEKL. V gave up 5 bases and J gave up 3 bases; unmatched junction bases: 4. This CDR3 contains 14 residues. DNA for the CDR3: TGCGCCAGCAGCAAACGGGGGGGGACAGATACGCAGTATTTT. It codes for CASSKRGGTDTQYF.

This clonotype was observed many times. The chain links TRBV7-2 to TRBJ2-5, with 12 bases that match TRBD2. With 5 bases clipped from V and 2 bases from J, the junction kept 6 bases outside the gene matches. From germline, CDR1 is SGHTA and CDR2 FQGNSA. The CDR3 spans 16 residues. CDR3 residues: CASSLPTSGGQETQYF. The CDR3, as DNA: TGTGCCAGCAGCCTACCGACTAGCGGGGGTCAAGAGACCCAGTACTTC.

In its sample, this clonotype was seen many times. The chain uses TRBV4-1 and TRBJ2-7; TRBD2 might be the D (5 bases). This CDR3 spans 14 amino acids. Germline V lookup: CDR1 MGHRA, CDR2 YSYEKL. Trimming cost V 2 bases and J 2 bases, with 10 bases left between them. CDR3 protein: CASSQSSGAYEQYF. The CDR3 region has the DNA TGCGCCAGCAGCCAAAGCTCCGGGGCCTACGAGCAGTACTTC.